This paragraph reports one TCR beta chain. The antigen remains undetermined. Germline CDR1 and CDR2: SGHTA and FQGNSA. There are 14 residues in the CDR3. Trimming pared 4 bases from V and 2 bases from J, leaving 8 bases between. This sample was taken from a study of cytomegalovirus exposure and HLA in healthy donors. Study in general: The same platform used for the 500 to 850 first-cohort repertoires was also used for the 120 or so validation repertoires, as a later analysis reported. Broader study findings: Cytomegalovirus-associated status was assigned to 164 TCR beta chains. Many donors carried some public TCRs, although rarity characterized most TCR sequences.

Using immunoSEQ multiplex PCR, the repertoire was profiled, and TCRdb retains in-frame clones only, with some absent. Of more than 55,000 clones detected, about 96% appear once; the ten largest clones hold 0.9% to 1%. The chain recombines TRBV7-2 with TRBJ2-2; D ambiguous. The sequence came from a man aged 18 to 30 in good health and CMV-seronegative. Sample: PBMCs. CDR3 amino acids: CASSWAHNTGELFF. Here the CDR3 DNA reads TGTGCCAGCAGCTGGGCCCATAACACCGGGGAGCTGTTTTTT.